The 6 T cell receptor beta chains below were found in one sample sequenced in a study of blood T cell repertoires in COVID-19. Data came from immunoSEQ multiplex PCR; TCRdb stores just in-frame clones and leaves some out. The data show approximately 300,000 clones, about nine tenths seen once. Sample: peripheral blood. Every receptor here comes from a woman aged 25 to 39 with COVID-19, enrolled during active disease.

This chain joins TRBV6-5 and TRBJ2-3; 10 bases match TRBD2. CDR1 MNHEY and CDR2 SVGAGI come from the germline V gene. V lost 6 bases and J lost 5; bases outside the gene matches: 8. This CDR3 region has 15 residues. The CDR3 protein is CASSVSGRRGDTQYF. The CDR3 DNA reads TGTGCCAGCAGCGTTAGCGGGAGGAGGGGAGATACGCAGTATTTT.

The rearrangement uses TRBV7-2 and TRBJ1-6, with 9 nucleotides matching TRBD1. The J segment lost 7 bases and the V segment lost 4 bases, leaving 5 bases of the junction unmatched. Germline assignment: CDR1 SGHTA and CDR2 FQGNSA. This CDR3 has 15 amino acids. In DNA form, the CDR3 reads TGTGCCAGCAGCTCGGACAGGGGAAAGAATTCACCCCTCCACTTT. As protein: CASSSDRGKNSPLHF.

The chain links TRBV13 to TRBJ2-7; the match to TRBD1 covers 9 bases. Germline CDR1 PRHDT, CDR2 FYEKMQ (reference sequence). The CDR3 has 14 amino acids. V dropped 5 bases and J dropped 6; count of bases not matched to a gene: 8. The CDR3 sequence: CASSHRDREFEQYF. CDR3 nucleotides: TGTGCCAGCAGCCACCGGGACAGGGAATTCGAGCAGTACTTC. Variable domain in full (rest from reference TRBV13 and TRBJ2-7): AAGVIQSPRHLIKEKRETATLKCYPIPRHDTVYWYQQGPGQDPQFLISFYEKMQSDKGSIPDRFSAQQFSDYHSELNMSSLELGDSALYFCASSHRDREFEQYFGPGTRLTVT.

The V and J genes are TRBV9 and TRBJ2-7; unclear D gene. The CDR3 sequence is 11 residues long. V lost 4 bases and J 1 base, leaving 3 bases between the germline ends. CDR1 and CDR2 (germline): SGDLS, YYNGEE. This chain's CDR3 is CASSPSYEQYF. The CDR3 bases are TGTGCCAGCAGCCCGTCCTACGAGCAGTACTTC.

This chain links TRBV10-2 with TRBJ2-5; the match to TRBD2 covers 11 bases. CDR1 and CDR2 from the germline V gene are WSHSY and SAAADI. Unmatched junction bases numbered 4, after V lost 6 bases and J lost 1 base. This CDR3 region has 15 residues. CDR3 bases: TGCGCCAGCAGAGCCGGGACTAGCGGCCAAGAGACCCAGTACTTC. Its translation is CASRAGTSGQETQYF.

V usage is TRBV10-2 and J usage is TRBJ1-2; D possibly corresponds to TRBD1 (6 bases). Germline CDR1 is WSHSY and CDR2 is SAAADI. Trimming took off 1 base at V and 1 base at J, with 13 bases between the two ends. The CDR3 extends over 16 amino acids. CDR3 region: CASSELAGVVNYGYTF. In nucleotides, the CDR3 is TGCGCCAGCAGTGAGTTGGCAGGGGTTGTTAACTATGGCTACACCTTC.